What follows is one TCR beta chain and its context. Germline V gene sequence: CDR1 MGHRA, CDR2 YSYEKL. This CDR3 is built from 13 residues. Trimming removed 7 bases at V and 1 base at J, with 11 bases between. The entry originates in a study of CD8 T cells in Susac syndrome. Reverse transcription of 0.5 to 1 ug RNA was performed with random hexamers. Each CDR3 protein gets one entry after TCRdb re-called the immunoSEQ multiplex PCR reads with MiXCR. Among 150,000 to 200,000 distinct CDR3 sequences listed, 90% to 95% were seen once. The source material was CD4+ T cells from PBMCs. V is TRBV4-1 and J is TRBJ2-7; no firm D call. The TCR sequence derives from a human donor with Susac syndrome. CDR3 DNA sequence: TGCGCCAGCACGCCCCAGGTTTCCTACGAGCAGTACTTC. Translating gives CASTPQVSYEQYF.